The rows below give T cell receptor beta chains drawn from one sample of a study of shared clonotypes between healthy human individuals. Produced via immunoSEQ multiplex PCR; TCRdb's table is partial and in-frame only. The table records approximately 720,000 clones, about 78% of them present only once. The source material was memory CD4+ T cells sorted from blood. The source of these receptors is a woman in her 30s in good health. The CDR3 runs from the conserved cysteine through the conserved F or W. The order of the fields is V gene, clone size, CDR3 protein. Only part of the rows carry a size: once, few, many, or a class if the clone is expanded.

V gene: TRBV19
clone size: .
CDR3 protein: CASKEGPNSYEQYF

V gene: TRBV19
clone size: .
CDR3 protein: CASSVGGTAQETQYF

V gene: TRBV2
clone size: .
CDR3 protein: CASSGDRDRGYTF

V gene: TRBV7-6
clone size: .
CDR3 protein: CASSLQGNSPLHF

V gene: TRBV4-1
clone size: .
CDR3 protein: CASSQGSGGANYGYTF

V gene: TRBV5-1
clone size: .
CDR3 protein: CASSLLGEAYNEQFF

V gene: TRBV29-1
clone size: .
CDR3 protein: CSAKSEGFRTQYF

V gene: TRBV7-2
clone size: .
CDR3 protein: CATRGGGGQPQHF

V gene: TRBV7-2
clone size: many
CDR3 protein: CASSPVTRYEQYF

V gene: TRBV28
clone size: .
CDR3 protein: CASSRAPRGNYEQYF

V gene: TRBV5-6
clone size: .
CDR3 protein: CASSLSRRSDYEQYF

V gene: TRBV5-1
clone size: .
CDR3 protein: CASSADSTTYNEQFF

V gene: TRBV27
clone size: .
CDR3 protein: CASSKTLGTEAFF

V gene: TRBV28
clone size: .
CDR3 protein: CASSSGWDRGGYEQYF

V gene: TRBV5-1
clone size: few
CDR3 protein: CASIGGLAGSGNTGELFF

V gene: TRBV28
clone size: once
CDR3 protein: CASRPADILGTDTQYF

V gene: TRBV28
clone size: .
CDR3 protein: CASSPALTRTYTF

V gene: TRBV19
clone size: .
CDR3 protein: CASSMLTGTMNTEAFF

V gene: TRBV2
clone size: .
CDR3 protein: CASRAGTSGSDEQFF

V gene: TRBV2
clone size: .
CDR3 protein: CASTRQGETNEKLFF

V gene: TRBV19
clone size: .
CDR3 protein: CASSMTSGANVLTF

V gene: TRBV6-1
clone size: .
CDR3 protein: CASRSPGQGSYEQYF

V gene: TRBV7-3
clone size: .
CDR3 protein: CASSKAGTLESDTQYF

V gene: TRBV27
clone size: .
CDR3 protein: CASSSLQGAAGNTIYF

V gene: TRBV4-1
clone size: .
CDR3 protein: CASSARGVGNTIYF

V gene: TRBV5-1
clone size: .
CDR3 protein: CASSLGDSTVPTVEQFF

V gene: TRBV7-6
clone size: .
CDR3 protein: CASSLGVGQANTGELFF

V gene: TRBV11-1
clone size: many
CDR3 protein: CASSLARPENTEAFF

V gene: TRBV20-1
clone size: .
CDR3 protein: CSAEGRETQYF

V gene: TRBV28
clone size: once
CDR3 protein: CASRFTQLSSYEQYF

V gene: TRBV5-1
clone size: .
CDR3 protein: CASSLAGADYGYTF

V gene: TRBV10-3
clone size: .
CDR3 protein: CAISESITAQGGNQPQHF

V gene: TRBV7-2
clone size: once
CDR3 protein: CASSKTGDETQYF

V gene: TRBV28
clone size: .
CDR3 protein: CASLSGSDRNEQFF

V gene: TRBV7-3
clone size: .
CDR3 protein: CASSSGQAFNEQFF

V gene: TRBV18
clone size: .
CDR3 protein: CASSLRNVGTGQYEQYF

V gene: TRBV5-1
clone size: once
CDR3 protein: CASSLGQEFETQYF

V gene: TRBV28
clone size: .
CDR3 protein: CASSLPTSGTYEQYF

V gene: TRBV28
clone size: .
CDR3 protein: CASSLGSAGVNYGYTF

V gene: TRBV6-1
clone size: many
CDR3 protein: CASSGQGWSTGELFF

V gene: TRBV5-1
clone size: .
CDR3 protein: CASSLEAGPYEQYF

V gene: TRBV14
clone size: .
CDR3 protein: CASSWGLRAKQYF

V gene: TRBV7-8
clone size: .
CDR3 protein: CASSRGTSGSSSGELFF

V gene: TRBV5-4
clone size: .
CDR3 protein: CASSLARKTDTQYF

V gene: TRBV19
clone size: once
CDR3 protein: CASSIGGFNEQFF

V gene: TRBV27
clone size: .
CDR3 protein: CASSPGLRSSYEQYF

V gene: TRBV6-5
clone size: few
CDR3 protein: CASSLRGASIYEQYF

V gene: TRBV28
clone size: .
CDR3 protein: CASGGSPGRNEKLFF

V gene: TRBV29-1
clone size: .
CDR3 protein: CSASGGDTEAFF

V gene: TRBV18
clone size: .
CDR3 protein: CASSPGHYEQYF

V gene: TRBV5-4
clone size: few
CDR3 protein: CASSLAPATDQPQHF

V gene: TRBV19
clone size: .
CDR3 protein: CASSIDVPGVLPSYEQYF

V gene: TRBV6-5
clone size: once
CDR3 protein: CASSRDRGHTGELFF

V gene: TRBV7-2
clone size: .
CDR3 protein: CASSFRDAGELFF

V gene: TRBV19
clone size: .
CDR3 protein: CASRGGGNTGELFF

V gene: TRBV4-1
clone size: .
CDR3 protein: CASRVVTGAQGETQYF

V gene: TRBV25-1
clone size: many
CDR3 protein: CASSDKGEPETQYF